Following are 22 T cell receptor beta chains from one sample sequenced in a study of technical replicates of blood from a handful of donors. Profiling relied on immunoSEQ multiplex PCR, and the TCRdb table lists in-frame clones only, not all of them. Of about 85,000 clones listed, roughly 94% were seen once; the top ten hold 0.25%. The sample taken for sequencing was T cells isolated from PBMCs. The receptors originated from a human donor in good health.

The chain has TRBV29-1 and TRBJ2-7; 10 nucleotides agree with TRBD1. The CDR3 sequence is 13 residues long. Germline V gene sequence: CDR1 SQVTM, CDR2 ANQGSEA. J gave up 6 bases and V 6 bases, and 8 bases lay outside the gene matches. The CDR3 sequence is CSVRDRGPAEQYF. The CDR3 region has the DNA TGCAGCGTGCGAGACAGGGGGCCGGCCGAGCAGTACTTC.

This rearrangement joins TRBV14 to TRBJ2-7; weak D call: TRBD2 (6 bases). CDR1 is SGHDN, CDR2 FVKESK, per germline. V was cut by 0 bases and J by 2 bases, with 23 bases left in between. The CDR3 has 19 residues. The CDR3 nucleotides are TGTGCCAGCAGCCAAGATGATAGTCTGCGGGGACCCTCAGCCTACGAGCAGTACTTC. As protein: CASSQDDSLRGPSAYEQYF.

This clone was counted a single time. The chain recombines TRBV4-1 with TRBJ1-2, with TRBD1 matching over 7 bases. This CDR3 has 13 residues. Per the germline V gene, CDR1 is MGHRA and CDR2 is YSYEKL. V was pared by 4 bases and J by 7 bases, with 6 bases of the junction left unmatched. CDR3 nucleotides: TGCGCCAGCAGCCCCACGACAGGGAGTGGCTACACCTTC. Translated: CASSPTTGSGYTF.

V and J are TRBV4-1 and TRBJ2-7, with 8 bases fitting TRBD1. This CDR3 region has 12 residues. Germline loops: CDR1 MGHRA, CDR2 YSYEKL. Losses at the gene ends were 10 bases for V and 7 bases for J; bases not matched to a gene: 9. The CDR3 bases are TGCGCCACAACAGGGGGGTCTGGGGAGCAGTACTTC. Translation: CATTGGSGEQYF.

This clone was counted once. This chain uses TRBV5-1 with TRBJ2-7; TRBD2 agrees at 13 bases. Germline assignment: CDR1 SGHRS and CDR2 YFSETQ. The J segment lost 3 bases and the V segment lost 3 bases, leaving 3 bases of the junction unmatched. The CDR3 is 15 amino acids. The CDR3 sequence is CASSSTSGGIYEQYF. In nucleotides, the CDR3 is TGCGCCAGCAGCTCGACTAGCGGGGGGATCTACGAGCAGTACTTC.

This chain joins TRBV29-1 and TRBJ2-5; 8 bases are shared with TRBD2. The CDR3 is 11 amino acids. Unmatched junction bases numbered 4, after V lost 8 bases and J lost 5 bases. CDR1 is SQVTM, CDR2 ANQGSEA, per germline. In DNA, the CDR3 is TGCAGCTCAACGGGAGGGGAGACCCAGTACTTC. Its translation is CSSTGGETQYF.

The rearrangement joins TRBV7-8 to TRBJ2-3; D perhaps matches TRBD2 (7 bases). CDR1 and CDR2 (germline): SGHVS, FQNEAQ. V was pared by 6 bases and J by 5 bases, with 18 bases between. The CDR3 is 15 amino acids. The DNA for the CDR3 is TGTGCCAGCAGAGCGGGACAAGAAAGTGGAGATACGCAGTATTTT. Translation: CASRAGQESGDTQYF.

The genes are TRBV4-1 and TRBJ1-1, with D unclear. In germline, CDR1 is MGHRA, CDR2 YSYEKL. This CDR3 has 15 residues. V lost 2 bases to trimming and J lost 3 bases, with 13 bases between them. The chain's CDR3 is CASSQRAAEDTEAFF. In DNA form, the CDR3 reads TGCGCCAGCAGCCAACGGGCCGCGGAGGACACTGAAGCTTTCTTT.

This sequence joins TRBV7-2 and TRBJ1-1; D gene unclear. The germline V gene has CDR1 SGHTA and CDR2 FQGNSA. Deletions cut 5 bases from V and 6 bases from J, with 13 bases between. The CDR3 totals 13 residues. In DNA, the CDR3 is TGTGCCAGCAGCCCCGGGAGAGACGCTGAAGCTTTCTTT. Amino acid sequence: CASSPGRDAEAFF.

The rearrangement uses TRBV29-1 and TRBJ2-2; 8 bases match TRBD1. The V and J ends lost 2 bases and 5 bases, in that order; junction bases with no gene match: 13. Germline V gene sequence: CDR1 SQVTM, CDR2 ANQGSEA. The length of the CDR3 is 17 residues. In nucleotides, the CDR3 is TGCAGCGTTGAACTGGCGGGACAGGTGAAAAAAACCGGGGAGCTGTTTTTT. Amino acid sequence: CSVELAGQVKKTGELFF.

The chain recombines TRBV4-1 with TRBJ1-4; 10 positions agree with TRBD1. The CDR3 spans 14 residues. Germline values: CDR1 MGHRA, CDR2 YSYEKL. V lost 8 bases, J lost 6 bases, and 6 bases stayed unmatched. CDR3 coding DNA: TGCGCCAGCGGCGGGACAGGGGCGGATGAAAAACTGTTTTTT. It specifies CASGGTGADEKLFF.

This clone was detected only once. CDR3 residues: CASSQGGLAGSYEQYF. As DNA, the CDR3 is TGCGCCAGCAGCCAAGGTGGGCTAGCGGGCTCCTACGAGCAGTACTTC. V and J are TRBV4-1 and TRBJ2-7, with TRBD2 identical over 8 bases. This CDR3 comprises 16 residues. Germline CDR1 is MGHRA and CDR2 is YSYEKL. J lost 0 bases, V lost 1 base, and 5 bases had no gene match.

This chain uses TRBV19 with TRBJ1-2, with D unclear. V lost 5 bases to trimming and J lost 4 bases, with 14 bases between them. In germline, CDR1 is LNHDA, CDR2 SQIVND (reference sequence). The CDR3 consists of 14 residues. CDR3: CASSPDSQTYGYTF. The CDR3 bases are TGTGCCAGTAGTCCGGACTCCCAGACCTATGGCTACACCTTC.

The chain joins TRBV10-2 to TRBJ2-2, with 11 bases aligning to TRBD1. The CDR3 has 16 residues. Trimming took 5 bases from V and 4 from J; bases not matched to a gene: 6. Germline-derived CDR1 and CDR2 are WSHSY and SAAADI. CDR3 DNA sequence: TGCGCCAGCAGTCCCGGGACAGGGGGTCTCACCGGGGAGCTGTTTTTT. Encoded protein: CASSPGTGGLTGELFF.

The chain employs TRBV2 and TRBJ1-3, with 7 bases lining up with TRBD1. V lost 1 base, J lost 3 bases, and 3 bases stayed unmatched. The CDR3 length is 15 residues. CDR1 and CDR2 from the germline V gene are SNHLY and FYNNEI. The CDR3 sequence: CASSEGGGVGNTIYF. The DNA for the CDR3 is TGTGCCAGCAGTGAAGGAGGGGGCGTTGGAAACACCATATATTTT. The whole variable domain, filled in from reference TRBV2 and TRBJ1-3, reads EPEVTQTPSHQVTQMGQEVILRCVPISNHLYFYWYRQILGQKVEFLVSFYNNEISEKSEIFDDQFSVERPDGSNFTLKIRSTKLEDSAMYFCASSEGGGVGNTIYFGEGSWLTVV.

The rearrangement joins TRBV6-1 to TRBJ2-2; 9 bases agree with TRBD2. CDR1 and CDR2 (germline): MNHNS, SASEGT. V lost 3 bases to trimming and J lost 5 bases; unmatched junction nucleotides: 1. The CDR3 runs to 14 residues. The DNA of the CDR3 is TGTGCCAGCAGTGAGGCGGGGGGGACCGGGGAGCTGTTTTTT. It yields the protein CASSEAGGTGELFF.

The rearrangement links TRBV30 to TRBJ1-2; D unclear. Looked up from germline, CDR1 is GTSNPN and CDR2 is SVGIG (reference sequence). Trimming cost V 4 bases and J 6 bases, with 12 bases left between them. The CDR3 length is 12 residues. CDR3 DNA: TGTGCCTGGATTGGGCTGATCGATGGCTACACCTTC. It encodes CAWIGLIDGYTF.

This rearrangement joins TRBV9 to TRBJ2-3, with 8 bases matching TRBD1. The length of the CDR3 is 15 residues. V trimming: 3 bases; J trimming: 2 bases; junction bases outside the gene matches: 5. Germline V gene sequence: CDR1 SGDLS, CDR2 YYNGEE. CDR3 sequence (DNA): TGTGCCAGCAGCGGCCGACAGGGGAACACAGATACGCAGTATTTT. It encodes CASSGRQGNTDTQYF.

This chain links TRBV19 with TRBJ1-5, with D hard to call. Germline CDR1 is LNHDA and CDR2 is SQIVND (reference sequence). V was trimmed by 0 bases and J by 3 bases, leaving 9 bases between them. The CDR3 has 15 amino acids. The CDR3: CASSIDPETNQPQHF. The CDR3 coding sequence is TGTGCCAGTAGTATAGATCCGGAGACCAATCAGCCCCAGCATTTT.

This clone is a singleton in its sample. The chain uses TRBV10-3 and TRBJ1-3, with 12 bases that match TRBD1. The trim removed 10 bases at V and 2 bases at J, leaving 6 bases unmatched. The CDR3 covers 15 residues. CDR1 is ENHRY, CDR2 SYGVKD, per germline. CDR3 sequence: CASTGQGAPGNTIYF. The CDR3 DNA follows: TGTGCCAGCACGGGACAGGGGGCTCCTGGAAACACCATATATTTT.

The gene calls are TRBV21-1 and TRBJ2-1; the table's TRBD2 call for D was not verified on the DNA. TRBV21-1 is noted as a pseudogene. The CDR3 spans 16 residues. CDR3 sequence: CASSKATQGGHNEQFF. The CDR3 DNA follows: TGTGCCAGCAGCAAAGCTACGCAGGGAGGCCACAATGAGCAGTTCTTC.

This clone was detected only once. The J gene is TRBJ2-5, the V gene TRBV9; TRBD2 matches at 9 bases. Trimming at V came to 7 bases and at J to 0 bases, leaving 7 bases not matched to a gene. Germline V CDR1 and CDR2: SGDLS, YYNGEE. This CDR3 has 15 residues. The CDR3 here is CASGIAGADQETQYF. The DNA of the CDR3 is TGTGCCAGCGGTATAGCGGGGGCAGACCAAGAGACCCAGTACTTC.